The next 32 T cell receptor beta chains were all read from a single sample in a study of human thymus T cells. Obtained as resections during corrective heart surgery, the thymus tissue was then studied. This table comes from immunoSEQ multiplex PCR, and its TCRdb copy is limited to in-frame clones, with some not included. Seen here are some 120,000 clones, just under 95% observed once, and the top ten hold 0.02% to 0.03%. Sequencing was carried out using thymus tissue. These receptors were taken from a boy in the first two years of life with a congenital heart defect but otherwise immunologically healthy.

The J gene is TRBJ2-5, the V gene TRBV7-2, with a weak D call TRBD1 (6 bases). Per germline, CDR1 SGHTA and CDR2 FQGNSA. V lost 5 bases to trimming and J lost 4 bases, with 14 bases between them. This CDR3 contains 14 residues. The CDR3 bases are TGTGCCAGCAGCCCTGGGGGCGAGACAGAGACCCAGTACTTC. The encoded protein is CASSPGGETETQYF.

The chain combines TRBV10-1 with TRBJ1-2; 7 bases match TRBD1. Germline lookup yields CDR1 WNHNN and CDR2 SYGVQD (reference sequence). The CDR3 contains 14 residues. Losses at the gene ends were 6 bases for V and 2 bases for J; bases not matched to a gene: 6. This CDR3 reads CASRGQPQNYGYTF. CDR3 DNA sequence: TGCGCCAGCAGGGGACAGCCCCAGAACTATGGCTACACCTTC.

The chain carries TRBV30 and TRBJ1-1; D gene unclear. Per the germline V gene, CDR1 is GTSNPN and CDR2 is SVGIG (reference sequence). Trimming removed 3 bases from V and 3 bases from J, with 14 bases in between. The CDR3 is 14 residues long. CDR3 sequence reads: CAWSPWTEYTEAFF. The DNA for the CDR3 is TGTGCCTGGAGCCCGTGGACGGAATACACTGAAGCTTTCTTT.

This clone was observed once. The chain has TRBV18 and TRBJ1-1; D gene uncertain. CDR3 size: 15 residues. CDR1 and CDR2 from the germline V gene are KGHSH and LQKENI. V dropped 3 bases and J dropped 0 bases, with 11 bases sitting between them. CDR3 in DNA: TGTGCCAGCTCACCGAGCGGGCCGGTGAACACTGAAGCTTTCTTT. Its translation is CASSPSGPVNTEAFF.

This clone was counted between two and nine times. The J gene is TRBJ1-3, the V gene TRBV7-2, with TRBD1 matching over 7 bases. V shed 4 bases, J shed 3 bases, and the junction held 3 bases outside the gene matches. There are 14 residues in the CDR3. Germline CDR1 reads SGHTA; CDR2 reads FQGNSA. The CDR3 DNA sequence: TGTGCCAGCAGCTGGACAGGCGGTGGAAACACCATATATTTT. Protein sequence: CASSWTGGGNTIYF.

Only one count was recorded for this clone. The rearrangement links TRBV4-2 to TRBJ1-2; TRBD1 might be the D (5 bases). Germline V gene data show CDR1 as LGHNA and CDR2 as YNFKEQ. CDR3 size: 12 residues. V was shortened by 2 bases and J by 6 bases, with 7 bases between the two germline ends. CDR3 DNA sequence: TGTGCCAGCAGCCAACAGGGAGATGGCTACACCTTC. The encoded protein is CASSQQGDGYTF.

This chain uses TRBV27 with TRBJ1-2; D is undetermined. The V end lost 8 bases, the J end lost 4 bases, and 14 bases lay between the germline ends. The germline V gene has CDR1 MNHEY and CDR2 SMNVEV (reference sequence). The CDR3 contains 13 residues. CDR3 sequence: CASASRQVYGYTF. The CDR3 region has the DNA TGTGCCAGCGCTTCTAGGCAGGTCTATGGCTACACCTTC.

This chain links TRBV14 with TRBJ1-1; D perhaps matches TRBD1 (5 bases). The CDR3 runs to 14 residues. V gave up 0 bases and J gave up 2 bases, with 7 bases separating them. Germline V gene sequence: CDR1 SGHDN, CDR2 FVKESK. The CDR3 loop reads CASSQDWGNTEAFF. For the CDR3, the DNA is TGTGCCAGCAGCCAAGATTGGGGCAACACTGAAGCTTTCTTT.

The chain joins TRBV5-1 to TRBJ2-1, with 8 bases lining up with TRBD2. In germline, CDR1 is SGHRS, CDR2 YFSETQ. This CDR3 is 15 amino acids long. The junction had 8 bases not matched to a gene; V was cut back by 0 bases and J by 9 bases. CDR3: CASSLGERGGREQFF. DNA for the CDR3: TGCGCCAGCAGCTTGGGTGAACGGGGGGGCCGTGAGCAGTTCTTC. Together with reference TRBV5-1 and TRBJ2-1, the CDR3 gives the full variable domain: KAGVTQTPRYLIKTRGQQVTLSCSPISGHRSVSWYQQTPGQGLQFLFEYFSETQRNKGNFPGRFSGRQFSNSRSEMNVSTLELGDSALYLCASSLGERGGREQFFGPGTRLTVL.

The V call is TRBV2, the J call TRBJ2-3; 14 bases are shared with TRBD2. The ends lost 9 bases at V and 0 bases at J; junction bases unmatched: 8. The CDR3 is made up of 17 amino acids. The germline gives CDR1 SNHLY, CDR2 FYNNEI. The CDR3 coding sequence is TGTGCCAGTCCGGGACTAGCGGGGGACCCTAGCACAGATACGCAGTATTTT. Translated, it gives CASPGLAGDPSTDTQYF.

V and J are TRBV4-3 and TRBJ1-4; the match to TRBD1 covers 11 bases. This CDR3 has 17 amino acids. In germline, CDR1 is LGHNA, CDR2 YSLEER. The junction had 4 bases not matched to a gene; V was cut back by 3 bases and J by 1 base. The CDR3 sequence: CASSHGTGGGTNEKLFF. The CDR3 DNA follows: TGCGCCAGCAGCCACGGGACAGGGGGAGGAACTAATGAAAAACTGTTTTTT.

The genes are TRBV5-6 and TRBJ2-3; TRBD2 is a possible D gene (6 bases). V shed 4 bases and J shed 4 bases, with 16 bases lying between them. The CDR3 is 15 amino acids. CDR1 and CDR2 (germline): SGHDT, YYEEEE. The CDR3 sequence: CASSPPAGLPDTQYF. DNA for the CDR3: TGTGCCAGCAGCCCCCCCGCGGGGCTTCCAGATACGCAGTATTTT.

The CDR3 sequence: CASSSRDRNSPLHF. In DNA, the CDR3 is TGTGCCAGCAGCTCCCGGGACAGGAATTCACCCCTCCACTTT. The chain uses TRBV4-2 and TRBJ1-6, with 8 bases lining up with TRBD1. The V gene end was trimmed by 5 bases and the J gene end by 7 bases; junction bases not matched to a gene: 4. The CDR3 sequence is 14 residues long. From germline, CDR1 is LGHNA and CDR2 YNFKEQ.

V is TRBV7-2 and J is TRBJ1-4; weak D call: TRBD1 (5 bases). The CDR3 consists of 15 residues. V gave up 2 bases and J gave up 8 bases, with 15 bases separating them. The germline V gene has CDR1 SGHTA and CDR2 FQGNSA. CDR3 nucleotide sequence: TGTGCCAGCAGCTTAAGTGGGACCTGGGGGGAAAAACTGTTTTTT. This encodes CASSLSGTWGEKLFF.

The chain employs TRBV5-1 and TRBJ2-5; 9 positions match TRBD1. In germline, CDR1 is SGHRS, CDR2 YFSETQ. The CDR3 has 13 amino acids. Unmatched junction bases numbered 1, after V lost 2 bases and J lost 5 bases. CDR3 sequence (DNA): TGCGCCAGCAGCTTCACAGGGGGCGAGACCCAGTACTTC. As protein: CASSFTGGETQYF.

The chain uses TRBV4-3 and TRBJ2-7, with TRBD1 matching over 7 bases. Germline V lookup: CDR1 LGHNA, CDR2 YSLEER. This CDR3 is built from 18 residues. V lost 0 bases and J lost 2; bases outside the gene matches: 13. Here the CDR3 reads CASSQDSDSTGPAYEQYF. CDR3 coding DNA: TGCGCCAGCAGCCAAGACTCGGATTCGACAGGGCCTGCCTACGAGCAGTACTTC.

This clone was seen only once. The rearrangement uses TRBV15 and TRBJ2-5, with 8 bases fitting TRBD2. Germline CDR1 is LNHNV and CDR2 is YYDKDF (reference sequence). V was clipped by 0 bases and J by 3 bases; unmatched bases: 6. CDR3 length: 16 residues. The CDR3 DNA sequence: TGTGCCACCAGCAGAGACGACGGGACTAGAGAAGAGACCCAGTACTTC. It yields the protein CATSRDDGTREETQYF.

The rearrangement links TRBV29-1 to TRBJ2-3, with 11 bases that match TRBD2. With V trimmed by 6 bases and J by 2 bases, 1 base remained unmatched. The germline CDR1 and CDR2 sequences are SQVTM and ANQGSEA. This CDR3 comprises 13 residues. DNA for the CDR3: TGCAGCGTGACTAGCGGGGACACAGATACGCAGTATTTT. It encodes CSVTSGDTDTQYF.

This chain joins TRBV15 and TRBJ2-7, with 8 positions matching TRBD1. This CDR3 is built from 16 residues. Trimming removed 1 base from V and 2 bases from J; junction bases left unmatched: 7. The germline CDR1 and CDR2 sequences are LNHNV and YYDKDF (reference sequence). The CDR3 DNA is TGTGCCACCAGCAGAGTCGGACAGGGCCCCACCTACGAGCAGTACTTC. It codes for CATSRVGQGPTYEQYF.

This clone appeared once. This chain links TRBV28 with TRBJ1-4; no clear D. Germline CDR1 MDHEN, CDR2 SYDVKM. Trimming pared 6 bases from V and 2 bases from J, leaving 13 bases between. This CDR3 spans 15 amino acids. CDR3 region: CASRPGRRTNEKLFF. Written as DNA, the CDR3 is TGTGCCAGCAGGCCGGGAAGGAGGACTAATGAAAAACTGTTTTTT.

The chain uses TRBV9 and TRBJ2-1, with D unclear. V shed 1 base and J shed 5 bases, with 13 bases lying between them. Germline values: CDR1 SGDLS, CDR2 YYNGEE. The CDR3 runs to 15 residues. CDR3 sequence reads: CASSVYAVPDNEQFF. In nucleotides, the CDR3 is TGTGCCAGCAGCGTATACGCAGTTCCGGACAATGAGCAGTTCTTC.

The V and J genes are TRBV7-4 and TRBJ2-5, with 14 positions matching TRBD2. V shed 3 bases and J 1 base; nucleotides not matched to a gene: 13. CDR3 length: 20 amino acids. Germline CDR1 SGHVT, CDR2 SQSDAQ. The CDR3 here is CASSLRAGTSGGTLQETQYF. The CDR3, as DNA: TGTGCCAGCAGCTTGAGAGCCGGGACTAGCGGGGGAACACTCCAAGAGACCCAGTACTTC.

J is TRBJ2-3 and V is TRBV28, with no clear D. Deletions cut 3 bases from V and 2 bases from J, with 9 bases between. The CDR3 consists of 14 residues. Germline CDR1 MDHEN, CDR2 SYDVKM. This CDR3 reads CASSLKQFTDTQYF. For the CDR3, the DNA is TGTGCCAGCAGTTTGAAACAGTTCACAGATACGCAGTATTTT.

The V call is TRBV6-6, the J call TRBJ1-2; 7 nucleotides align to TRBD1. Trimming cost V 7 bases and J 3 bases; bases outside gene matches: 8. Germline V gene lookup returns CDR1 MNHNY and CDR2 SVGAGI (reference sequence). The CDR3 loop spans 14 amino acids. The CDR3 loop reads CASINPQGDYGYTF. The CDR3 region has the DNA TGTGCCAGCATTAATCCTCAGGGGGACTATGGCTACACCTTC.

This sequence joins TRBV5-1 and TRBJ2-1; no clear D. This CDR3 spans 16 amino acids. Trimming shortened V by 4 bases and J by 3 bases, and 17 bases separated the two germline ends. The germline gives CDR1 SGHRS, CDR2 YFSETQ. CDR3 nucleotide sequence: TGCGCCAGCAGCCCTAAACGTCCCCAAAACTACAATGAGCAGTTCTTC. It specifies CASSPKRPQNYNEQFF.

The chain employs TRBV6-5 and TRBJ2-7; no firm D call. Germline V lookup: CDR1 MNHEY, CDR2 SVGAGI. V was cut by 2 bases and J by 4 bases, with 12 bases left in between. The CDR3 runs to 14 residues. CDR3 sequence reads: CASSYLYGHYEQYF. In nucleotides, the CDR3 is TGTGCCAGCAGTTACCTCTACGGCCATTACGAGCAGTACTTC.

This chain links TRBV18 with TRBJ1-3; no definite D call. The CDR3 totals 14 residues. Germline loops: CDR1 KGHSH, CDR2 LQKENI. With 3 bases removed from V and 4 bases from J, the gap between germline ends came to 10 bases. As DNA, the CDR3 is TGTGCCAGCTCACCTTGGGAAGGGGGAAACACCATATATTTT. It encodes CASSPWEGGNTIYF.

This chain uses TRBV10-3 with TRBJ1-6, with D perhaps TRBD1 (5 bases). The V end lost 6 bases, the J end lost 4 bases, and 13 bases lay between the germline ends. The CDR3 length is 15 residues. Germline V gene sequence: CDR1 ENHRY, CDR2 SYGVKD. The CDR3 coding sequence is TGTGCCATCAGCCGAGACAGCGCATATAATTCACCCCTCCACTTT. It encodes CAISRDSAYNSPLHF.

The chain joins TRBV20-1 to TRBJ2-1, with no clear D. Trimming took 6 bases from V and 8 from J, leaving 11 bases between them. CDR3 length: 11 residues. Germline V CDR1 and CDR2: DFQATT, SNEGSKA (reference sequence). This CDR3 is CSAGSADEQFF. The DNA of the CDR3 is TGCAGTGCGGGCAGCGCGGATGAGCAGTTCTTC.

The J gene is TRBJ1-1, the V gene TRBV19; D call uncertain. V gave up 3 bases and J gave up 4 bases, with 15 bases separating them. There are 15 residues in the CDR3. Germline V gene data show CDR1 as LNHDA and CDR2 as SQIVND (reference sequence). In DNA, the CDR3 is TGTGCCAGTAGTATCTCGGGCGAGGGCAGCACTGAAGCTTTCTTT. This gives the protein CASSISGEGSTEAFF. The entire variable domain, with the rest obtained from reference TRBV19 and TRBJ1-1, is as follows: DGGITQSPKYLFRKEGQNVTLSCEQNLNHDAMYWYRQDPGQGLRLIYYSQIVNDFQKGDIAEGYSVSREKKESFPLTVTSAQKNPTAFYLCASSISGEGSTEAFFGQGTRLTVV.

The chain carries TRBV28 and TRBJ2-1; 7 nucleotides match TRBD1. The CDR3 runs 15 residues. With 7 bases clipped from V and 9 bases from J, the junction kept 15 bases outside the gene matches. Germline V gene data show CDR1 as MDHEN and CDR2 as SYDVKM. The CDR3 nucleotides read TGTGCCAGCATCCCCGGGACAGAATTGTCCACTGAGCAGTTCTTC. It translates to CASIPGTELSTEQFF. Full variable domain (missing parts from reference TRBV28 and TRBJ2-1): DVKVTQSSRYLVKRTGEKVFLECVQDMDHENMFWYRQDPGLGLRLIYFSYDVKMKEKGDIPEGYSVSREKKERFSLILESASTNQTSMYLCASIPGTELSTEQFFGPGTRLTVL.

The V call is TRBV28, the J call TRBJ1-3; the match to TRBD1 covers 7 bases. The germline CDR1 and CDR2 sequences are MDHEN and SYDVKM. V shed 5 bases, J shed 3 bases, and the junction held 7 bases outside the gene matches. CDR3 length equals 15 residues. CDR3 sequence: CASSAKTGSGNTIYF. For the CDR3, the DNA is TGTGCCAGCAGTGCTAAGACAGGGAGTGGAAACACCATATATTTT. The full variable domain, completed using reference TRBV28 and TRBJ1-3, is DVKVTQSSRYLVKRTGEKVFLECVQDMDHENMFWYRQDPGLGLRLIYFSYDVKMKEKGDIPEGYSVSREKKERFSLILESASTNQTSMYLCASSAKTGSGNTIYFGEGSWLTVV.